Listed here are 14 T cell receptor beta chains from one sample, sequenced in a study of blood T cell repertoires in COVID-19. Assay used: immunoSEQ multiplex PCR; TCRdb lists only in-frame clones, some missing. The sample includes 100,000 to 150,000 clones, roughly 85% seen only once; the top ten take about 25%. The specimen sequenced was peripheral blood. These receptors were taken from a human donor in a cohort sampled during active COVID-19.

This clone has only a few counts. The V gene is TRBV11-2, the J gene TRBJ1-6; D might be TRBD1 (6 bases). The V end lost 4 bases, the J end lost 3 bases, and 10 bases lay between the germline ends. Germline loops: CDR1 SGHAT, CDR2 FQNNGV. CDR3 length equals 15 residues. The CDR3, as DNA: TGTGCCAGCAGCTCTTCACAGGGCTATAATTCACCCCTCCACTTT. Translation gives CASSSSQGYNSPLHF.

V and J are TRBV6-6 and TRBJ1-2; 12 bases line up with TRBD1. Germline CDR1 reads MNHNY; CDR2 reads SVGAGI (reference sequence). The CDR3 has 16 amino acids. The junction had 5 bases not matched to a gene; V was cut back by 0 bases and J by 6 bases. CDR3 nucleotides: TGTGCCAGCAGTTACTCCCCCGGGACAGGGGGCGATGGCTACACCTTC. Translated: CASSYSPGTGGDGYTF.

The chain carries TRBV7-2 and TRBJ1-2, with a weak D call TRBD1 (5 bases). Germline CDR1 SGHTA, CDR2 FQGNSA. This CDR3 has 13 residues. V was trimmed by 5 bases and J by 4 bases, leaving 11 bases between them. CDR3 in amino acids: CASSGGTAYGYTF. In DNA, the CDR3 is TGTGCCAGCAGCGGCGGGACTGCCTATGGCTACACCTTC.

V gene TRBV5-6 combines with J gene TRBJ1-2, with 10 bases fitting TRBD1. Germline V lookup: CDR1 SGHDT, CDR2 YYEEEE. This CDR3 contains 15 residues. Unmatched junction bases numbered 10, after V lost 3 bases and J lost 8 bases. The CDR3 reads CASSSTGGGLWGYTF. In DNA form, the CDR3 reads TGTGCCAGCAGCTCGACAGGGGGCGGTTTATGGGGCTACACCTTC.

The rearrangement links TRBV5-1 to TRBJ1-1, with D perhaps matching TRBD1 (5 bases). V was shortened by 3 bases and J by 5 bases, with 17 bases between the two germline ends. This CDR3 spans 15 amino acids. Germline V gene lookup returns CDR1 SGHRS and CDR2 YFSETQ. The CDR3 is CASSWELRGWTEAFF. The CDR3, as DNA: TGCGCCAGCAGCTGGGAGTTACGGGGGTGGACTGAAGCTTTCTTT.

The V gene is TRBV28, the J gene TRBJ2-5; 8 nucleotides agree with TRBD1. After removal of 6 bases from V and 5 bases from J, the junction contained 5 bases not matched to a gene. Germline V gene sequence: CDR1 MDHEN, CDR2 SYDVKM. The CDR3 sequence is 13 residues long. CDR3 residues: CASRRQGRETQYF. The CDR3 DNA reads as TGTGCCAGCAGACGACAGGGGAGGGAGACCCAGTACTTC.

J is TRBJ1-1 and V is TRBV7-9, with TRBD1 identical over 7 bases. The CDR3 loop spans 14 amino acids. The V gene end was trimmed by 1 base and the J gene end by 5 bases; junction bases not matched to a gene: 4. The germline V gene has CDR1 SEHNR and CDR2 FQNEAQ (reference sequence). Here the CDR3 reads CASSLDQGGTEAFF. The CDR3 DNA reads TGTGCCAGCAGCTTAGATCAGGGGGGTACTGAAGCTTTCTTT. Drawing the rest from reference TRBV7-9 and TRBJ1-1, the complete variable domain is DTGVSQNPRHKITKRGQNVTFRCDPISEHNRLYWYRQTLGQGPEFLTYFQNEAQLEKSRLLSDRFSAERPKGSFSTLEIQRTEQGDSAMYLCASSLDQGGTEAFFGQGTRLTVV.

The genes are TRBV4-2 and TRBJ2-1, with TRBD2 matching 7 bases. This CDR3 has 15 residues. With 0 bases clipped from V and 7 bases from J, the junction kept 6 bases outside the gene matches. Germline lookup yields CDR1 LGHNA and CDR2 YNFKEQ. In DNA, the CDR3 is TGTGCCAGCAGCCAAGAGGGGAGCGGGGTTAATGAGCAGTTCTTC. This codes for CASSQEGSGVNEQFF.

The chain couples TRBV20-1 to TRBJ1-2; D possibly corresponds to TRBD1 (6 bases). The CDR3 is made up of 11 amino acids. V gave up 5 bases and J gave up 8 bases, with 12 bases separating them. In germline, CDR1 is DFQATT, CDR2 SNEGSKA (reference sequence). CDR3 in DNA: TGCAGTGCTGGGAGGGACAACGGCTACACCTTC. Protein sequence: CSAGRDNGYTF.

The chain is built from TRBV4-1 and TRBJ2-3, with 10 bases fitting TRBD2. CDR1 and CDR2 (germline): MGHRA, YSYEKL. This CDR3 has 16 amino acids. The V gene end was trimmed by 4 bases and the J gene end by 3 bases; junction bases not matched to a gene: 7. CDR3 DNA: TGCGCCAGCAGCCTATCGGGACTAGCGTTAACAGATACGCAGTATTTT. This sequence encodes CASSLSGLALTDTQYF.

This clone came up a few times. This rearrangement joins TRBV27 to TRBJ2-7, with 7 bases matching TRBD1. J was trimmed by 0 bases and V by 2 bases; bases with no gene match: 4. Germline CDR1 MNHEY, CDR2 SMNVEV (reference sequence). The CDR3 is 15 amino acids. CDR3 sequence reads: CASSLPRTGSYEQYF. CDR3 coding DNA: TGTGCCAGCAGTTTACCCCGGACAGGCTCCTACGAGCAGTACTTC.

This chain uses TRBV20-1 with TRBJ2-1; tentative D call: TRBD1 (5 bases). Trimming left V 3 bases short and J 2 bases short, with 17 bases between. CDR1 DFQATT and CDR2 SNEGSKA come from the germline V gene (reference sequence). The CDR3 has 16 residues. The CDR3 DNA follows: TGCAGTGCTAGTAGCAGGGAATCCGTAGCCTACAATGAGCAGTTCTTC. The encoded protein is CSASSRESVAYNEQFF.

The CDR3 loop is CASSPGRSSYNEQFF. The CDR3 DNA sequence: TGTGCCAGCTCACCAGGGAGGTCCTCCTACAATGAGCAGTTCTTC. The chain joins TRBV18 to TRBJ2-1, with D possibly TRBD2 on 6 matching bases. The germline gives CDR1 KGHSH, CDR2 LQKENI. The CDR3 spans 15 residues. The ends were cut back, 2 bases at V and 0 bases at J, with 8 bases in the middle. The full variable domain, in which reference TRBV18 and TRBJ2-1 provide the parts outside the CDR3, is NAGVMQNPRHLVRRRGQEARLRCSPMKGHSHVYWYRQLPEEGLKFMVYLQKENIIDESGMPKERFSAEFPKEGPSILRIQQVVRGDSAAYFCASSPGRSSYNEQFFGPGTRLTVL.

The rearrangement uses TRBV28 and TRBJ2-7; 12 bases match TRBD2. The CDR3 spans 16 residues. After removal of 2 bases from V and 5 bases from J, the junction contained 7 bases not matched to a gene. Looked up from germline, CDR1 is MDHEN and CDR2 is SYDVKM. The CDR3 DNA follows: TGTGCCAGCAGTTTAAGACTAGCGGGAGTTGCCCACGAGCAGTACTTC. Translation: CASSLRLAGVAHEQYF.